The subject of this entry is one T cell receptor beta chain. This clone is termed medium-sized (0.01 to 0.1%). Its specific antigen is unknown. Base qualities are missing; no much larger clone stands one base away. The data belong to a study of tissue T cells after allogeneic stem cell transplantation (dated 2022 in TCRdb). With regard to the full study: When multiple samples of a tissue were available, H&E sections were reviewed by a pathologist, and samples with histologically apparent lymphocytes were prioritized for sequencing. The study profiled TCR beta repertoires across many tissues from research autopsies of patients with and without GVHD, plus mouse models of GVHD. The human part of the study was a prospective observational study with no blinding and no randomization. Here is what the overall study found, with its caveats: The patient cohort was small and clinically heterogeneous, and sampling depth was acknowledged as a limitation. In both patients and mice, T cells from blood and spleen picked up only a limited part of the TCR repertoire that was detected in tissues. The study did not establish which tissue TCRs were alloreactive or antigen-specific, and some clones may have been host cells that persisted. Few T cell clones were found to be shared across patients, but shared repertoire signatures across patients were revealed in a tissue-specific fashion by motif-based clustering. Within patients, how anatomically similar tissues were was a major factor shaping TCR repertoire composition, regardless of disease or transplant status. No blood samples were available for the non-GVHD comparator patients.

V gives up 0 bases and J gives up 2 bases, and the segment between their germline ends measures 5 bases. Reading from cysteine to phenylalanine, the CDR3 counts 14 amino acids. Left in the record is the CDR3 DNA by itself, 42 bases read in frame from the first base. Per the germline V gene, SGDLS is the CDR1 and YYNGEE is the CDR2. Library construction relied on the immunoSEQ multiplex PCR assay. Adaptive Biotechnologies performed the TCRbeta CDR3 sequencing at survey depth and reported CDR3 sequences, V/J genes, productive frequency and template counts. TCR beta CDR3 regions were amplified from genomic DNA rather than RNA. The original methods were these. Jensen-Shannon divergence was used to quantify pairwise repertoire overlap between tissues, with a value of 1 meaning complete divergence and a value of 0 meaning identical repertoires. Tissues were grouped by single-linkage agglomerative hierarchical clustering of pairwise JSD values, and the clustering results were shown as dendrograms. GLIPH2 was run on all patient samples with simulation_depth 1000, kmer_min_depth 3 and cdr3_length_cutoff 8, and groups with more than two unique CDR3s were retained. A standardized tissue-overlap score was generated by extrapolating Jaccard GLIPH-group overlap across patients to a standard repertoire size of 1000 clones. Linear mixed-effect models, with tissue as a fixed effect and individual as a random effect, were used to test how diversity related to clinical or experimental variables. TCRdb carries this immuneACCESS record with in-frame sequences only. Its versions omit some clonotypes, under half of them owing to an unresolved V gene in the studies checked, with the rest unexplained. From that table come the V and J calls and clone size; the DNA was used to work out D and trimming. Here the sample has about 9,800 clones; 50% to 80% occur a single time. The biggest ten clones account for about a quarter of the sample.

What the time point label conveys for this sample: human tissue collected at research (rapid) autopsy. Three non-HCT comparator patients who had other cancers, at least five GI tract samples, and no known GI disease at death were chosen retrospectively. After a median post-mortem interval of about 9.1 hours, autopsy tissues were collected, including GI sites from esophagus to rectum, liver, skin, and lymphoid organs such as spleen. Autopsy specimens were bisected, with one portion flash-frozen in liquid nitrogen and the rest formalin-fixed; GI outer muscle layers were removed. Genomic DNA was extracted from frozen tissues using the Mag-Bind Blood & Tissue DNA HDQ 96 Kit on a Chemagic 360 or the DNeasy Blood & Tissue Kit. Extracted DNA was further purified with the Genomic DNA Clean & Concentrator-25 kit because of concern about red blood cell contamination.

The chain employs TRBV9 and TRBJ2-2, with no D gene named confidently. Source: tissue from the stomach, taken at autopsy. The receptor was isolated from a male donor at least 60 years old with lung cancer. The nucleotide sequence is TGTGCCAGCAGCGTAGAGCTAAACACCGGGGAGCTGTTTTTT. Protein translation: CASSVELNTGELFF.